One sample yielded the 15 T cell receptor beta chains listed below, sequenced in a study of T-cell memory formation after mild COVID-19. TCRdb processed the 5' RACE reads anew with MiXCR; each CDR3 protein has one entry. The table records about 430,000 distinct CDR3 sequences, 18% of them present only once. Sequenced input: PBMCs or a T cell subset sorted from them (not recorded which). These receptors all stem from a man between 18 and 35 years old who had mild COVID-19 (a few samples of this study predate the infection). Cell type and time point are not known.

There are many counts of this clonotype. The chain links TRBV5-1 to TRBJ2-1; a possible D gene is TRBD1 (5 bases). Trimming took off 0 bases at V and 4 bases at J, with 14 bases between the two ends. The CDR3 is made up of 16 amino acids. The germline CDR1 and CDR2 sequences are SGHRS and YFSETQ. CDR3 loop: CASSLEAAGPYNEQFF. DNA for the CDR3: TGCGCCAGCAGCTTGGAGGCGGCAGGGCCTTACAATGAGCAGTTCTTC.

This clonotype has a count of ten or more. The J gene is TRBJ1-4, the V gene TRBV20-1; no clear D. Between the trimmed V and J ends, which lost 6 bases and 8 bases, there was a span of 10 bases. CDR1 DFQATT and CDR2 SNEGSKA come from the germline V gene (reference sequence). CDR3 size: 11 residues. The CDR3 DNA reads as TGCAGTGCGGAGCCGGGAGAAAAACTGTTTTTT. This codes for CSAEPGEKLFF.

The chain employs TRBV24-1 and TRBJ2-3; D gene ambiguous. The CDR3 length is 13 residues. The V gene lost 4 bases and the J gene lost 6 bases, with 10 bases spanning the gap. Germline CDR1 is KGHDR and CDR2 is SFDVKD. CDR3 region: CATSDPSGDTQYF. The CDR3 nucleotides read TGTGCCACCAGTGACCCCTCGGGCGATACGCAGTATTTT.

This clonotype was found many times. The chain couples TRBV7-2 to TRBJ2-1; D call uncertain. This CDR3 is 16 amino acids long. Per germline, CDR1 SGHTA and CDR2 FQGNSA. V lost 2 bases and J lost 4, with 15 bases in between. The CDR3 coding sequence is TGTGCCAGCAGCTTATTGGGCCTAACGACTTACAATGAGCAGTTCTTC. This gives the protein CASSLLGLTTYNEQFF.

The chain joins TRBV27 to TRBJ2-2, with D perhaps matching TRBD2 (6 bases). Germline V gene data show CDR1 as MNHEY and CDR2 as SMNVEV (reference sequence). The CDR3 is 15 amino acids. Trimming took off 6 bases at V and 6 bases at J, with 17 bases between the two ends. The CDR3 is CASRRRGDGAGELFF. In DNA form, the CDR3 reads TGTGCCAGCAGGCGGAGGGGTGACGGGGCCGGGGAGCTGTTTTTT.

V gene TRBV5-1 combines with J gene TRBJ2-3; a weak D match, TRBD1 (5 bases). CDR3 size: 15 residues. The ends were cut back, 5 bases at V and 2 bases at J, with 15 bases in the middle. Looked up from germline, CDR1 is SGHRS and CDR2 is YFSETQ. The CDR3 region has the DNA TGCGCCAGCAGAAACGACGCAGGGTACACAGATACGCAGTATTTT. Translating it yields CASRNDAGYTDTQYF.

This clonotype came up a few times. The V gene is TRBV6-4, the J gene TRBJ2-1; D might be TRBD1 or TRBD2, each matching 5 bases. The CDR3 length is 14 residues. Germline-derived CDR1 and CDR2 are MRHNA and SNTAGT. Trimming took 8 bases from V and 9 from J, leaving 20 bases between them. CDR3 in amino acids: CASSVSGLRGEQFF. Written as DNA, the CDR3 is TGTGCCAGCTCAGTCAGCGGTCTGAGGGGTGAGCAGTTCTTC.

The sample holds a few counts of this clonotype. This chain joins TRBV19 and TRBJ2-6; D gene ambiguous. V lost 7 bases, J lost 0 bases, and 10 bases lay in between. This CDR3 has 15 residues. Germline loops: CDR1 LNHDA, CDR2 SQIVND (reference sequence). The CDR3, as DNA: TGTGCCAGTACCTCTTTCAGCTCTGGGGCCAACGTCCTGACTTTC. Amino acid sequence: CASTSFSSGANVLTF.

This clonotype was picked up a small number of times. DNA of the CDR3: TGTGCCAGCTGCGAGGGGAGTCTCTACAATGAGCAGTTCTTC. Translating gives CASCEGSLYNEQFF. The genes are TRBV5-6 and TRBJ2-1; tentatively, D is TRBD1 or TRBD2 (5 bases each). CDR3 length equals 14 residues. The ends were cut back, 7 bases at V and 3 bases at J, with 14 bases in the middle. The germline V gene has CDR1 SGHDT and CDR2 YYEEEE.

The rearrangement joins TRBV7-2 to TRBJ2-1; D is undetermined. Trimming took off 1 base at V and 4 bases at J, with 8 bases between the two ends. Germline loops: CDR1 SGHTA, CDR2 FQGNSA. The length of the CDR3 is 14 residues. The CDR3 DNA sequence: TGTGCCAGCAGCTTAGAATACGTATACAATGAGCAGTTCTTC. It codes for CASSLEYVYNEQFF.

This clonotype was observed a few times. The V gene is TRBV20-1, the J gene TRBJ2-7, with D tentatively TRBD1 (6 bases). The germline CDR1 and CDR2 sequences are DFQATT and SNEGSKA (reference sequence). V was trimmed by 3 bases and J by 6 bases, leaving 15 bases between them. This CDR3 is 13 amino acids long. CDR3 loop: CSASRGHPSEQYF. The CDR3 DNA sequence: TGCAGTGCTAGCAGGGGACACCCTTCCGAGCAGTACTTC.

This clonotype was observed a few times. V gene TRBV4-3 combines with J gene TRBJ2-1, with D unresolved. V shed 0 bases and J shed 0 bases, with 9 bases lying between them. Germline-derived CDR1 and CDR2 are LGHNA and YSLEER. This CDR3 contains 16 residues. This chain's CDR3 is CASSQDGDYSYNEQFF. The CDR3 DNA reads as TGCGCCAGCAGCCAAGACGGCGATTACTCCTACAATGAGCAGTTCTTC.

The J gene is TRBJ2-2, the V gene TRBV29-1; 10 nucleotides match TRBD2. The length of the CDR3 is 15 residues. Germline CDR1 reads SQVTM; CDR2 reads ANQGSEA. Unmatched junction bases numbered 9, after V lost 4 bases and J lost 7 bases. Here the CDR3 DNA reads TGCAGCGTTGGTCCTAGCGGGGGTTTCATCGGGGAGCTGTTTTTT. Translating it yields CSVGPSGGFIGELFF.

The chain recombines TRBV5-1 with TRBJ1-1; D perhaps matches TRBD1 (6 bases). Germline lookup yields CDR1 SGHRS and CDR2 YFSETQ. This CDR3 has 14 residues. Trimming left V 4 bases short and J 6 bases short, with 16 bases between. The CDR3 sequence is CASSPLNAGAEAFF. The CDR3 region has the DNA TGCGCCAGCAGCCCCCTTAATGCAGGGGCTGAAGCTTTCTTT.

There are many counts of this clonotype. This chain links TRBV7-2 with TRBJ2-6; D not resolved. Trimming stripped 1 base from V and 0 bases from J, with 7 bases between. CDR1 and CDR2 (germline): SGHTA, FQGNSA. This CDR3 is built from 16 residues. CDR3 sequence (DNA): TGTGCCAGCAGCTTAGGACATTTCTCTGGGGCCAACGTCCTGACTTTC. This translates into CASSLGHFSGANVLTF.